The sequence of this T cell receptor beta chain was determined in a study of T cell responses to AZD1222 COVID-19 vaccine. Study-level points and caveats: CD4 TCRs associated with vaccination spanned spike, dominating at 160-218 and 743-854.

The assay was immunoSEQ multiplex PCR, and TCRdb's table has in-frame clones only and misses some. The sample holds some 150,000 clones, under 95% seen once. Trimming removed 1 base from V and 5 bases from J, with 6 bases in between. CDR1 and CDR2 (germline): LNHNV, YYDKDF (reference sequence). The CDR3 length is 13 residues. Regarding this clone: Its target is unknown.

The material was peripheral blood, obtained 28 days after the second AZD1222 dose. The chain carries TRBV15 and TRBJ2-4; possible D gene TRBD1, 5 bases. This receptor was taken from an adult who received the AZD1222 COVID-19 vaccine. The CDR3 spells CATSRVGENIQYF. DNA for the CDR3: TGTGCCACCAGCAGAGTAGGGGAAAACATTCAGTACTTC.